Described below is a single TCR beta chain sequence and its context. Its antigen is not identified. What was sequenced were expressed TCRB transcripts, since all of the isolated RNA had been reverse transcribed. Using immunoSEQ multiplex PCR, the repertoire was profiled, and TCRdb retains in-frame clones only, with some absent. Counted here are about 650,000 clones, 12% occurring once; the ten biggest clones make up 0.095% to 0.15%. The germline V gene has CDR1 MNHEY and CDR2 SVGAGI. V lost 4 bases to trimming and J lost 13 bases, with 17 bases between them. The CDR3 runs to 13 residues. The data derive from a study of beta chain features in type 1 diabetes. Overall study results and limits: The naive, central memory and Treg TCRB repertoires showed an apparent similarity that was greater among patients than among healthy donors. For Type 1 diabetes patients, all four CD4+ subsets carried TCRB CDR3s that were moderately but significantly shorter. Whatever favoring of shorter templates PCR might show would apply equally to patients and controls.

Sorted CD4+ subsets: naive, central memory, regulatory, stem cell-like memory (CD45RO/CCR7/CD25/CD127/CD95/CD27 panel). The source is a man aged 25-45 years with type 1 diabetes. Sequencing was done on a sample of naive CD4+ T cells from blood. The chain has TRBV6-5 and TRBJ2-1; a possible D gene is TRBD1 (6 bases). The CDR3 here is CASSSTLQGIQFF. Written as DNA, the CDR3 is TGTGCCAGCAGTTCCACCCTACAGGGAATTCAGTTCTTC.